This T cell receptor beta chain was sequenced in a study of T cell repertoires in cytomegalovirus infection. Study-wide background: HLA-C-restricted CMV epitopes, recently identified, and well-studied HLA-B-restricted ones were used by the study. Indicated by public TCR beta signatures were CMV infection and matching HLA type. Regarding the study as a whole: Identification of carriers of CMV plus the relevant HLA was performed using cumulative public TCR beta family frequency. HLA-C-restricted CMV clonotypes gave the most frequent clonotype in two of eight donors.

This clonotype was seen ten or more times. Its antigen is as yet unknown. Germline CDR1 is SGHTA and CDR2 is FQGNSA. V was pared by 8 bases and J by 5 bases, with 9 bases of the junction left unmatched. This CDR3 contains 14 residues. TCRdb recomputed calls from the reads with MiXCR, one row per CDR3 protein. The sample contains approximately 600,000 distinct CDR3 sequences, roughly 42% of which appear only once. This TCR derives from a human donor in good health (CMV status not recorded). Some clones in this sample may be carry-over from other donors' samples. The chain uses TRBV7-2 and TRBJ1-1, with TRBD1 matching over 9 bases. Sequences were derived from cultured PBMCs, sampled from culture after CMV antigen stimulation. The CDR3 is CASGPTGGSTEAFF. As DNA, the CDR3 is TGTGCCAGCGGCCCTACAGGGGGCAGTACTGAAGCTTTCTTT.